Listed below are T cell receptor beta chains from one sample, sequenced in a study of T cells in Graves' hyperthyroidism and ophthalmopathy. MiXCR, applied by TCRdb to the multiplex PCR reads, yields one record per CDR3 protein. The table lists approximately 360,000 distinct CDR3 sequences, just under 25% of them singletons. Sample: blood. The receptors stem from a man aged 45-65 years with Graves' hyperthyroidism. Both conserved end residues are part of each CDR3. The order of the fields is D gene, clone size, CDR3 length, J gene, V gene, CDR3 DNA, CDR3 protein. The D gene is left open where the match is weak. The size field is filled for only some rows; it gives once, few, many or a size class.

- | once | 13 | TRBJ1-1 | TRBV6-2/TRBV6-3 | TGTGCCAGCACCTATTTGGGAGGCACTGAAGCTTTCTTT | CASTYLGGTEAFF
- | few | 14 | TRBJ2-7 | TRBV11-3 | TGTGCCAGCAGCTTATTGGTTCCTTCCTACGAGCAGTACTTC | CASSLLVPSYEQYF
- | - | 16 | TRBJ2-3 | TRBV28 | TGTGCCAGCCTCGTTGGGGGCGGGAGTATGACAGATACGCAGTATTTT | CASLVGGGSMTDTQYF
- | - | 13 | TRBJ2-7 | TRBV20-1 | TGCAGTGCGAACGCGGGCAGCTCCTACGAGCAGTACTTC | CSANAGSSYEQYF
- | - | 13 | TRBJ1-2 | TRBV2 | TGTGCCAGCACACGAACAGTTTCTGGCGGCTACACCTTC | CASTRTVSGGYTF
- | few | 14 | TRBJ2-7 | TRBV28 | TGTGCCAGCAGGGGGGGACTCCTCTCCTACGAGCAGTACTTC | CASRGGLLSYEQYF
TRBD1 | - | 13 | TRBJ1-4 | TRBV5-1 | TGCGCCAGCAGGACAGGGGGAGAGGAAAAACTGTTTTTT | CASRTGGEEKLFF
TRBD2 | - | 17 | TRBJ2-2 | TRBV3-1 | TGTGCCAGCAGCCCTGGGACTAGCGGGAGCAAGGACGGGGAGCTGTTTTTT | CASSPGTSGSKDGELFF
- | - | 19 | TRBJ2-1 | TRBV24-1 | TGTGCCACCAGTGATTTGTCCGGGACATCAAGGAGCTCCTACAATGAGCAGTTCTTC | CATSDLSGTSRSSYNEQFF
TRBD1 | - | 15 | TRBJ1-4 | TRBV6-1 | TGTGCCAGCAGTACGGACAGGGGGACTAATGAAAAACTGTTTTTT | CASSTDRGTNEKLFF
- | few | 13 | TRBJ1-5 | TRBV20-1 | TGCAGTGCTAGAGATGCTCAGGCGCGGCCCCAGCATTTT | CSARDAQARPQHF
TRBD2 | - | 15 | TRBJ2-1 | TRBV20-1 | TGCAGTGCGAGAGGGGCGGGAGGTTCCTACAATGAGCAGTTCTTC | CSARGAGGSYNEQFF
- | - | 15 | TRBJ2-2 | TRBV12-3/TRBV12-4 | TGTGCCAGCAGTTTAATCGTGGCGGGCACCGGGGAGCTGTTTTTT | CASSLIVAGTGELFF
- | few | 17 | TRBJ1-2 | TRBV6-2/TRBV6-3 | TGTGCCAGCAGCCCCGTCCCACAGAGGGGATACGGCTATGGCTACACCTTC | CASSPVPQRGYGYGYTF
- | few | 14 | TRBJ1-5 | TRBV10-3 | TGTGCCATCAGTGAGGGGGGGCCCAATCAGCCCCAGCATTTT | CAISEGGPNQPQHF
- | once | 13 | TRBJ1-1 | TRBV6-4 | TGTGCCAACCGATCACAGGGTTTCACTGAAGCTTTCTTT | CANRSQGFTEAFF
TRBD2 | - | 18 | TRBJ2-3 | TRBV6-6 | TGTGCCAGCAGTTACGGGGGTCTGGGCGGGAGGGACACAGATACGCAGTATTTT | CASSYGGLGGRDTDTQYF
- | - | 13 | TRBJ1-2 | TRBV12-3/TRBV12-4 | TGTGCCGGGGGCGTGGGATCTAACTATGGCTACACCTTC | CAGGVGSNYGYTF
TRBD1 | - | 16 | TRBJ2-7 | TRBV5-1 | TGCGCCAGCAGCCTGGGACAGGGGGCGACTGGTTACGAGCAGTACTTC | CASSLGQGATGYEQYF
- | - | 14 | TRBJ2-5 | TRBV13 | TGTGCCAGCACCGACAGGGACTCTATCCAGACCCAGTACTTC | CASTDRDSIQTQYF
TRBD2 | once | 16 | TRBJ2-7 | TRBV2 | TGTGCCAGCATCCCAGGGTCAGGACTAGCGGGAACAGAGCAGTACTTC | CASIPGSGLAGTEQYF
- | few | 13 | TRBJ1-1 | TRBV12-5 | TGTGCTAGTGGTATCCGAGGAGACACTGAAGCTTTCTTT | CASGIRGDTEAFF
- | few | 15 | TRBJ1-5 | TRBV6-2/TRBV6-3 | TGTGCCAGCAGTTACTCGGGCAGAAATCATCAGCCCCAGCATTTT | CASSYSGRNHQPQHF
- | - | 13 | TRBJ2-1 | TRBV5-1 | TGCGCCAGCAGCGCCGACAGACGGGTTGAGCAGTTCTTC | CASSADRRVEQFF
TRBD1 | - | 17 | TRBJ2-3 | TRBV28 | TGTGCCAGCAGTTCCCCCCCAAGACAGGGGGCAGAAGATACGCAGTATTTT | CASSSPPRQGAEDTQYF
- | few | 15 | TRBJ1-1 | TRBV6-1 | TGTGCCACCCGCTCCAGTGGGCTCATGAACACTGAAGCTTTCTTT | CATRSSGLMNTEAFF
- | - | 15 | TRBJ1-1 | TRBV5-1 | TGCGCCAGCAGCCCCATCACAGGGTTCAAGACTGAAGCTTTCTTT | CASSPITGFKTEAFF
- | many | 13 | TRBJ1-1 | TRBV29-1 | TGCAGCGTGTCTTGGGGGATGAACACTGAAGCTTTCTTT | CSVSWGMNTEAFF